This TCR beta chain was observed in a study of PD-1 blockade in classical Hodgkin lymphoma. CDR3 length equals 13 residues. Germline V lookup: CDR1 SGHRS, CDR2 YFSETQ. V lost 4 bases to trimming and J lost 0 bases, with 8 bases between them. Sequencing used immunoSEQ multiplex PCR; TCRdb keeps in-frame clones, though not all of them. The sample yields roughly 56,000 clones, around nine tenths seen once. Regarding time point: cycle 4 day 1 (C4D1), after 6 weeks of nivolumab. Relapse after autologous stem cell transplantation occurred in every patient, and brentuximab vedotin exposure varied. This material consisted of peripheral blood mononuclear cells (PBMCs), taken before the fourth cycle of nivolumab. The chain is built from TRBV5-1 and TRBJ2-7; D possibly corresponds to TRBD1 (5 bases). The receptor comes from a human donor with classical Hodgkin lymphoma. DNA of the CDR3: TGCGCCAGCAGCAAGGACAACTCCTACGAGCAGTACTTC. It is translated as CASSKDNSYEQYF.